Shown below are 21 T cell receptor beta chains from a single sample sequenced in a study of technical replicates of blood from a few donors. Measured with immunoSEQ multiplex PCR; TCRdb has only the in-frame clones, and not every one. The sample carries roughly 93,000 clones, 95% recorded once. The sample taken for sequencing was T cells isolated from PBMCs. The receptors were sampled from a human donor in good health.

The chain is built from TRBV15 and TRBJ2-4; D possibly corresponds to TRBD2 (5 bases). Trimming pared 5 bases from V and 1 base from J, leaving 15 bases between. CDR1 is LNHNV and CDR2 is YYDKDF in the germline V gene (reference sequence). The CDR3 length is 16 residues. This chain's CDR3 is CATSVGEFVAKNIQYF. The CDR3 DNA follows: TGTGCCACCAGCGTTGGGGAGTTCGTCGCCAAAAACATTCAGTACTTC.

The V and J genes are TRBV28 and TRBJ2-7, with TRBD1 matching 7 bases. The CDR3 covers 13 residues. CDR1 and CDR2 from the germline V gene are MDHEN and SYDVKM. The trim removed 3 bases at V and 3 bases at J, leaving 2 bases unmatched. The CDR3 spells CASSFGQDYEQYF. The CDR3 region has the DNA TGTGCCAGCAGTTTCGGACAGGACTACGAGCAGTACTTC.

CDR3 DNA sequence: TGCGCCAGCAGAGGGGGCCTCTACGAGCAGTACTTC. Translation: CASRGGLYEQYF. The chain couples TRBV5-1 to TRBJ2-7; 7 nucleotides match TRBD1. This CDR3 has 12 residues. Germline V gene sequence: CDR1 SGHRS, CDR2 YFSETQ. V was pared by 5 bases and J by 3 bases, with 2 bases of the junction left unmatched. Full variable domain (remainder filled in from reference TRBV5-1 and TRBJ2-7): KAGVTQTPRYLIKTRGQQVTLSCSPISGHRSVSWYQQTPGQGLQFLFEYFSETQRNKGNFPGRFSGRQFSNSRSEMNVSTLELGDSALYLCASRGGLYEQYFGPGTRLTVT.

V usage is TRBV7-9 and J usage is TRBJ2-1; 8 positions match TRBD1. Looked up from germline, CDR1 is SEHNR and CDR2 is FQNEAQ (reference sequence). Trimming removed 5 bases from V and 8 bases from J; junction bases left unmatched: 5. This CDR3 is built from 13 residues. The CDR3 region has the DNA TGTGCCAGCAGCCCGACAGGGGCGGATGAGCAGTTCTTC. As protein: CASSPTGADEQFF.

The chain recombines TRBV28 with TRBJ1-4; D unresolved. Germline V gene data show CDR1 as MDHEN and CDR2 as SYDVKM. V lost 2 bases and J lost 14, with 15 bases in between. The length of the CDR3 is 13 residues. Here the CDR3 reads CASSLGEQATLFF. For the CDR3, the DNA is TGTGCCAGCAGTTTAGGGGAGCAAGCGACGCTGTTTTTT.

The rearrangement joins TRBV28 to TRBJ1-5; 8 bases map to TRBD1. The CDR3 is made up of 18 amino acids. Trimming took 6 bases from V and 7 from J; bases not matched to a gene: 20. The germline V gene has CDR1 MDHEN and CDR2 SYDVKM. The CDR3 region is CASRLTLSRGRGTQPQHF. The CDR3 DNA sequence: TGTGCCAGCAGACTTACCCTTAGCAGGGGGCGAGGGACCCAGCCCCAGCATTTT.

This chain connects TRBV6-5 to TRBJ2-3; D is perhaps TRBD1 (6 bases). Germline values: CDR1 MNHEY, CDR2 SVGAGI. V lost 0 bases to trimming and J lost 4 bases, with 11 bases between them. The CDR3 extends over 15 amino acids. The DNA of the CDR3 is TGTGCCAGCAGTTACTCCAGGGGTTTGGCAGATACGCAGTATTTT. Translating gives CASSYSRGLADTQYF.

On this clone itself: Sequence at one end of the junction differs from germline and may be a read error. This chain joins TRBV5-1 and TRBJ2-5; D possibly corresponds to TRBD2 (6 bases). CDR1 is SGHRS and CDR2 is YFSETQ in the germline V gene. The CDR3 runs to 15 residues. The DNA for the CDR3 is TGCGCCAGCACCTTGGGGGGAGCAGCCCAAGAGACCCAGTACTTC. This codes for CASTLGGAAQETQYF.

V gene TRBV6-5 combines with J gene TRBJ1-1; D may be TRBD1 (6 bases). CDR3 size: 14 residues. V was shortened by 5 bases and J by 6 bases, with 16 bases between the two germline ends. CDR1 and CDR2 (germline): MNHEY, SVGAGI. CDR3 protein: CASSGWGGRAEAFF. DNA of the CDR3: TGTGCCAGCAGTGGTTGGGGGGGGCGCGCTGAAGCTTTCTTT.

Here the CDR3 DNA reads TGCGCCAGCAGCCCTCAGGGGGCAGTCTACGAGCAGTACTTC. This encodes CASSPQGAVYEQYF. The rearrangement links TRBV10-1 to TRBJ2-7, with 8 bases lining up with TRBD1. This CDR3 region has 14 residues. Germline V CDR1 and CDR2: WNHNN, SYGVQD (reference sequence). Germline trimming cut 6 bases from V and 3 bases from J; bases unmatched to any gene: 7.

V usage is TRBV2 and J usage is TRBJ2-5; weak D call: TRBD2 (5 bases). The germline V gene has CDR1 SNHLY and CDR2 FYNNEI. The V and J ends lost 3 bases and 2 bases respectively, with 7 bases between them. This CDR3 is 13 amino acids long. The CDR3 loop reads CASSDRGQETQYF. The CDR3 region has the DNA TGTGCCAGCAGTGATCGAGGGCAAGAGACCCAGTACTTC.

The chain joins TRBV6-5 to TRBJ2-1; the match to TRBD1 covers 11 bases. Germline values: CDR1 MNHEY, CDR2 SVGAGI. The CDR3 covers 15 residues. The trim removed 7 bases at V and 7 bases at J, leaving 9 bases unmatched. CDR3 coding DNA: TGTGCCAGCACCACCGGGACAGGGGGTTTGAATGAGCAGTTCTTC. Translated, it gives CASTTGTGGLNEQFF.

This chain joins TRBV18 and TRBJ1-1, with TRBD1 matching over 8 bases. J lost 1 base, V lost 3 bases, and 7 bases had no gene match. The CDR3 contains 16 residues. CDR1 and CDR2 from the germline V gene are KGHSH and LQKENI. CDR3 amino acids: CASSPFDRGGNTEAFF. CDR3 DNA sequence: TGTGCCAGCTCACCCTTCGACAGGGGCGGGAACACTGAAGCTTTCTTT.

This chain links TRBV7-6 with TRBJ2-5, with 9 bases matching TRBD2. Unmatched junction bases numbered 6, after V lost 2 bases and J lost 2 bases. This CDR3 contains 16 residues. The V gene's germline CDR1 is SGHVS and CDR2 FNYEAQ. The CDR3, as DNA: TGTGCCAGCAGCTTACGAAGCGGGGGGCCTCAAGAGACCCAGTACTTC. This gives the protein CASSLRSGGPQETQYF.

V is TRBV28 and J is TRBJ2-7; possible D gene TRBD2, 5 bases. The CDR3 has 12 residues. The V and J ends lost 10 bases and 3 bases respectively, with 13 bases between them. The germline gives CDR1 MDHEN, CDR2 SYDVKM. CDR3 amino acids: CATTFGVYEQYF. The CDR3 DNA is TGTGCCACGACCTTCGGGGTCTACGAGCAGTACTTC.

The chain couples TRBV25-1 to TRBJ1-5; tentative D call: TRBD1 (6 bases). The ends were cut back, 4 bases at V and 4 bases at J, with 14 bases in the middle. This CDR3 is built from 15 residues. The germline V gene encodes CDR1 MGHDK and CDR2 SYGVNS. In DNA form, the CDR3 reads TGTGCCAGCAGTGCCTCCGGGACATTTAATCAGCCCCAGCATTTT. Translating it yields CASSASGTFNQPQHF.

J is TRBJ2-7 and V is TRBV29-1, with 10 bases fitting TRBD2. J lost 4 bases, V lost 0 bases, and 9 bases had no gene match. Germline CDR1 reads SQVTM; CDR2 reads ANQGSEA. This CDR3 has 16 amino acids. The CDR3 is CSVEDSSSGGPYEQYF. CDR3 DNA sequence: TGCAGCGTTGAAGATTCGTCTAGCGGGGGACCATACGAGCAGTACTTC.

The chain carries TRBV5-1 and TRBJ2-7; 9 bases are shared with TRBD1. Germline loops: CDR1 SGHRS, CDR2 YFSETQ. The length of the CDR3 is 14 residues. V gave up 3 bases and J gave up 4 bases; unmatched junction bases: 5. The chain's CDR3 is CASSWGQGGYEQYF. The CDR3 DNA reads as TGCGCCAGCAGCTGGGGACAGGGTGGGTACGAGCAGTACTTC. Full variable domain (remainder filled in from reference TRBV5-1 and TRBJ2-7): KAGVTQTPRYLIKTRGQQVTLSCSPISGHRSVSWYQQTPGQGLQFLFEYFSETQRNKGNFPGRFSGRQFSNSRSEMNVSTLELGDSALYLCASSWGQGGYEQYFGPGTRLTVT.

The chain recombines TRBV6-5 with TRBJ2-3; D is undetermined. Germline V gene sequence: CDR1 MNHEY, CDR2 SVGAGI. V was trimmed by 4 bases and J by 3 bases, leaving 17 bases between them. The CDR3 is 16 residues long. In nucleotides, the CDR3 is TGTGCCAGCAGTTTGACTCTAGTAATCCATACAGATACGCAGTATTTT. Translated: CASSLTLVIHTDTQYF.

The gene calls are TRBV5-1 and TRBJ2-7, with 9 bases that match TRBD1. J gave up 5 bases and V 5 bases, and 2 bases lay outside the gene matches. CDR1 is SGHRS and CDR2 is YFSETQ in the germline V gene. The CDR3 is 12 residues long. This CDR3 is CASSTGGDEQYF. CDR3 nucleotide sequence: TGCGCCAGCAGTACAGGGGGCGACGAGCAGTACTTC.

This clone came up once. This chain joins TRBV7-3 and TRBJ2-2; D is unclear. There are 13 residues in the CDR3. The V gene lost 6 bases and the J gene lost 0 bases, with 5 bases spanning the gap. CDR1 SGHTA and CDR2 FQGTGA come from the germline V gene. In nucleotides, the CDR3 is TGTGCCAGCAGTAGTACGAACACCGGGGAGCTGTTTTTT. Translated, it gives CASSSTNTGELFF.